This entry is about one T cell receptor (beta chain). The sample is drawn from a study of OX40 agonist ivuxolimab in advanced cancers. Study-level information: As their treatment, patients were administered ivuxolimab, an agonistic anti-OX40 (CD134) antibody.

Trimming pared 4 bases from V and 2 bases from J, leaving 9 bases between. The CDR3 is 14 residues long. Germline-derived CDR1 and CDR2 are SGDLS and YYNGEE. TCRdb keeps only in-frame clones here, not all; method: immunoSEQ multiplex PCR. Of roughly 45,000 clones in the sample, 85% were seen once. This sample comprised CD4+ or CD8+ T cells sorted from blood, obtained in a trial of the OX40 agonist ivuxolimab. This chain connects TRBV9 to TRBJ2-2; no clear D gene. The receptor comes from an adult with an advanced solid tumor such as melanoma, head and neck, liver or kidney cancer. CDR3 protein: CASSPTSNTGELFF. The CDR3 DNA is TGTGCCAGCAGCCCCACCTCCAACACCGGGGAGCTGTTTTTT.